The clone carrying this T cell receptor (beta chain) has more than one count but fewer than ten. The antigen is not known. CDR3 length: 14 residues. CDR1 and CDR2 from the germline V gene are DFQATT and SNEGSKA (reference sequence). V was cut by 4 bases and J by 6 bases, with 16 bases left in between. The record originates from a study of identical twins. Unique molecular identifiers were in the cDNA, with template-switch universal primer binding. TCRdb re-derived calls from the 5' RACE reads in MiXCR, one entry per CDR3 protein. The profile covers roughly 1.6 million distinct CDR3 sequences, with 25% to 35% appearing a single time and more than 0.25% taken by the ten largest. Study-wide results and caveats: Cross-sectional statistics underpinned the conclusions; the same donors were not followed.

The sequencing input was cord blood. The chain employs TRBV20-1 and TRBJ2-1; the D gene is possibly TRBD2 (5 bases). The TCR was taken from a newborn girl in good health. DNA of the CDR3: TGCAGTGCTACCCGACTACCCTCTGTCAATGAGCAGTTCTTC. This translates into CSATRLPSVNEQFF.